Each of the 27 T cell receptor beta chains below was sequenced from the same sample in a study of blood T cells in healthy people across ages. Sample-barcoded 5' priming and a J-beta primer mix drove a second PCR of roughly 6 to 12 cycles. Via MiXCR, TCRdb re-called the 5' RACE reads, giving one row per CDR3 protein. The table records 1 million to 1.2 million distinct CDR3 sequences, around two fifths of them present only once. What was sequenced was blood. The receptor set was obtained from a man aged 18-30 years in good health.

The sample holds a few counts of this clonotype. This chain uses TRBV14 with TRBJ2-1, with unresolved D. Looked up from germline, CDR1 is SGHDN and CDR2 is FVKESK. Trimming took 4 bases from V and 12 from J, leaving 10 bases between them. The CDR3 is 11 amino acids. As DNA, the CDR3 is TGTGCCAGCAGCCTTGGACGGTTGCAGTTCTTC. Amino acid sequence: CASSLGRLQFF.

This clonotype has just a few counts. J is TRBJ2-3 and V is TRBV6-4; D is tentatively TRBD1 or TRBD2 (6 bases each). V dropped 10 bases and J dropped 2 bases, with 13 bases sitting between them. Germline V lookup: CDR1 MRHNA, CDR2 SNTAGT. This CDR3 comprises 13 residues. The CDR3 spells CATSRGHTDTQYF. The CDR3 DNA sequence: TGTGCCACCTCACGGGGGCACACAGATACGCAGTATTTT.

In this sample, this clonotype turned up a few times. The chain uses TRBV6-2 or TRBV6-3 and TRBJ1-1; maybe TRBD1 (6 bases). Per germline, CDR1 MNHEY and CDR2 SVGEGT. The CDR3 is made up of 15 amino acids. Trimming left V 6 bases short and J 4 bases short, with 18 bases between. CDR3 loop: CASSRGTGATTEAFF. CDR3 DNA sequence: TGTGCCAGCAGCCGCGGGACGGGGGCTACCACTGAAGCTTTCTTT.

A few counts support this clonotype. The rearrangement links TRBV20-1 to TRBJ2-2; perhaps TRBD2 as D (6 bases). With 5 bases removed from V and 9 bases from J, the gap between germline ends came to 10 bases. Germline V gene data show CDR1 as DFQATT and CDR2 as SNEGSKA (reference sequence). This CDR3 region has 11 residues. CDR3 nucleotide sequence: TGCAGTGCTCGGAGGGGACGGGAGCTGTTTTTT. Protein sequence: CSARRGRELFF.

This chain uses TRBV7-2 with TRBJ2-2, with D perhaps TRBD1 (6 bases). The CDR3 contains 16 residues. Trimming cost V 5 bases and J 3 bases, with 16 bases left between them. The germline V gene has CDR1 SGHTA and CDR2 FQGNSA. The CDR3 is CASSPRRDIYTGELFF. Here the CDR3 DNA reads TGTGCCAGCAGCCCGAGAAGGGACATTTACACCGGGGAGCTGTTTTTT. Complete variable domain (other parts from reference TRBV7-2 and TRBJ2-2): GAGVSQSPSNKVTEKGKDVELRCDPISGHTALYWYRQSLGQGLEFLIYFQGNSAPDKSGLPSDRFSAERTGGSVSTLTIQRTQQEDSAVYLCASSPRRDIYTGELFFGEGSRLTVL.

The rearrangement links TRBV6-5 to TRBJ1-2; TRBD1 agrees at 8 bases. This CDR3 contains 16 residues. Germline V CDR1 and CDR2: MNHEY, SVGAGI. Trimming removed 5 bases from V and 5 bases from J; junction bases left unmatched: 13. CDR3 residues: CASSPMTGAHLYGYTF. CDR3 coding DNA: TGTGCCAGCAGTCCTATGACAGGGGCTCACCTTTATGGCTACACCTTC.

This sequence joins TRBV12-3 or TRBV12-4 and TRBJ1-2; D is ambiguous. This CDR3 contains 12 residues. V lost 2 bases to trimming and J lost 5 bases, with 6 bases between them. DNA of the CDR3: TGTGCCAGCAGTTTATACCCTTATGGCTACACCTTC. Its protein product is CASSLYPYGYTF.

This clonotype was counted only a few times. The CDR3 DNA is TGTGCCAGCAGCTTAGACATTCCGGATACGCAGTATTTT. This sequence encodes CASSLDIPDTQYF. The rearrangement uses TRBV7-2 and TRBJ2-3; D is ambiguous. The CDR3 is 13 amino acids. The germline gives CDR1 SGHTA, CDR2 FQGNSA. Trimming cost V 1 base and J 6 bases, with 8 bases left between them.

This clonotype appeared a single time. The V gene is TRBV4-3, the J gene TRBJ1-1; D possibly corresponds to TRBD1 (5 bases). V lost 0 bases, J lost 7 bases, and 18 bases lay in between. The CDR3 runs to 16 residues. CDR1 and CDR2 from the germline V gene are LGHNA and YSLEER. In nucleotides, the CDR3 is TGCGCCAGCAGCCAAGATTATAGCAGGCCGGGGGGTGAAGCTTTCTTT. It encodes CASSQDYSRPGGEAFF.

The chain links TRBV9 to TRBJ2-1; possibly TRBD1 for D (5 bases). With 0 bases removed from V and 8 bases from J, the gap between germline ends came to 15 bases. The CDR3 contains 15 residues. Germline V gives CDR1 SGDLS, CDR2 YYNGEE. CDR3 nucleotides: TGTGCCAGCAGCGTAGGCCAGGGATTATACGATGAGCAGTTCTTC. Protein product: CASSVGQGLYDEQFF.

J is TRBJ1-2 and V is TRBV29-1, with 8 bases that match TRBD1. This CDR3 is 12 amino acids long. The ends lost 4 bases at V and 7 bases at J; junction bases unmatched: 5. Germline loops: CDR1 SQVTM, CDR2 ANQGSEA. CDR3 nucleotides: TGCAGCGTTGGGACAGGGCGGATTGGCTACACCTTC. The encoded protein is CSVGTGRIGYTF.

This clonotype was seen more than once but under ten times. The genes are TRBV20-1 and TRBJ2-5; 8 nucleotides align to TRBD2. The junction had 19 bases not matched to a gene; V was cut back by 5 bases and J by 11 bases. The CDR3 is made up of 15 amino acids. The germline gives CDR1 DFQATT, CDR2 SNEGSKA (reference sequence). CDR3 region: CSAGESGGLYNEQYF. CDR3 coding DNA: TGCAGTGCTGGTGAAAGCGGGGGCCTCTACAATGAGCAGTACTTC.

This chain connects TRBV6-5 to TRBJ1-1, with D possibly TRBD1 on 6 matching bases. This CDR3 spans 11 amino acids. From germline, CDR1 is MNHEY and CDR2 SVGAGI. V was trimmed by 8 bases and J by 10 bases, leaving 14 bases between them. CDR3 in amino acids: CASLEGVVAFF. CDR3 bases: TGTGCCAGCCTCGAGGGGGTAGTAGCTTTCTTT.

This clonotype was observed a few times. CDR3 protein: CASSDMFHQTGLREQYF. DNA for the CDR3: TGTGCCAGCAGTGATATGTTCCATCAGACGGGCTTGCGAGAGCAGTACTTC. The V and J genes are TRBV2 and TRBJ2-7; D unclear. Germline V CDR1 and CDR2: SNHLY, FYNNEI. Trimming left V 3 bases short and J 7 bases short, with 25 bases between. CDR3 length equals 17 residues.

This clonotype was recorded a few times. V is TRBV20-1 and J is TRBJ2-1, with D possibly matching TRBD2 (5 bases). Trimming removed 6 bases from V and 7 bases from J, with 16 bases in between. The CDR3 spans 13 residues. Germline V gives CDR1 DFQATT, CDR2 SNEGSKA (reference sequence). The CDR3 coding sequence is TGCAGTGCGTTGAAGGACGGGGTGAATGAGCAGTTCTTC. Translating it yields CSALKDGVNEQFF.

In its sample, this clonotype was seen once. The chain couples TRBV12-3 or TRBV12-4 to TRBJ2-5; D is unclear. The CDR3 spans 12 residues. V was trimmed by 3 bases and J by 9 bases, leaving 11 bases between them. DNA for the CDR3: TGTGCCAGCAGTTTTTTGATTGGGGCCCAGTACTTC. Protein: CASSFLIGAQYF.

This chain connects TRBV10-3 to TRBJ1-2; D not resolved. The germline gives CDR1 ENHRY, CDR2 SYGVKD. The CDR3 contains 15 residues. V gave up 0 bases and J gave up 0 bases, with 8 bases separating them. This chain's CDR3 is CAISESGGANYGYTF. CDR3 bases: TGTGCCATCAGTGAGTCGGGCGGAGCTAACTATGGCTACACCTTC.

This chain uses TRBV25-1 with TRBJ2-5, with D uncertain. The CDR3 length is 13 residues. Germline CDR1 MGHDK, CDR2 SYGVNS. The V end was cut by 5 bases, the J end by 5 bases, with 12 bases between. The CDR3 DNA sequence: TGTGCCAGCAGTAGGCCTTCCGGGGAGACCCAGTACTTC. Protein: CASSRPSGETQYF.

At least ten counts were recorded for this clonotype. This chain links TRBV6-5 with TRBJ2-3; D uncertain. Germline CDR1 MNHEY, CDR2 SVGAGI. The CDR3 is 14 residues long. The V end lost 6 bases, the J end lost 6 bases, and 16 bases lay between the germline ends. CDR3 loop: CASSPLTNGDTQYF. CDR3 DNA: TGTGCCAGCAGCCCCCTTACTAACGGGGATACGCAGTATTTT.

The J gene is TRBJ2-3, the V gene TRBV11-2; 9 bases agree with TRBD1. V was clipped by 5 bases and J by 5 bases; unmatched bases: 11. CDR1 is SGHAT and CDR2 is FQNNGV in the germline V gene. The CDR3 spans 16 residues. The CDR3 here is CASSRTGTGFGDTQYF. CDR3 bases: TGTGCCAGCAGCAGGACCGGGACAGGGTTCGGAGATACGCAGTATTTT.

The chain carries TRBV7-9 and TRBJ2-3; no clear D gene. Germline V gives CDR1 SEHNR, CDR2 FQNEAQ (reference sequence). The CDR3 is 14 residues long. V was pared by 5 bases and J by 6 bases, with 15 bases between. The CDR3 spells CASSPQVAWDTQYF. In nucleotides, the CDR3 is TGTGCCAGCAGCCCCCAGGTGGCGTGGGATACGCAGTATTTT.

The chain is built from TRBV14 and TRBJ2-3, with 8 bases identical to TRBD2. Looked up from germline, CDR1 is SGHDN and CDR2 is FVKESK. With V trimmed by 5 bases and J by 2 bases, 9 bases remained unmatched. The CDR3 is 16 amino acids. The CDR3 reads CASSAKGGGITDTQYF. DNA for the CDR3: TGTGCCAGCAGCGCTAAGGGCGGGGGGATCACAGATACGCAGTATTTT.

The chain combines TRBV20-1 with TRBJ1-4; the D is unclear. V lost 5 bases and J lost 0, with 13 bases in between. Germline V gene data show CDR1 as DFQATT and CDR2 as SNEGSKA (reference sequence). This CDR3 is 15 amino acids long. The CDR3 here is CSAPKGVTTNEKLFF. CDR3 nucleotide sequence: TGCAGTGCTCCCAAGGGCGTAACAACTAATGAAAAACTGTTTTTT.

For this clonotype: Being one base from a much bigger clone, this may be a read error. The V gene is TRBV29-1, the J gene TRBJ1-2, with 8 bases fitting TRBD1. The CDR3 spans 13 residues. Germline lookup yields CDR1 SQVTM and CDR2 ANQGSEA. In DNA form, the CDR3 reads TGCAACGTGATGACAGGGGTGAAATATGGCTACACCTTC. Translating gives CNVMTGVKYGYTF.

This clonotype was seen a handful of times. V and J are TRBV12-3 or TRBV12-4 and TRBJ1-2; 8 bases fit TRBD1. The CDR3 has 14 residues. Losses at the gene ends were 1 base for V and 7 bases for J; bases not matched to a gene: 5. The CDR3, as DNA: TGTGCCAGCAGTTTAGGTCGGACAGGGTGTGGCTACACCTTC. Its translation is CASSLGRTGCGYTF.

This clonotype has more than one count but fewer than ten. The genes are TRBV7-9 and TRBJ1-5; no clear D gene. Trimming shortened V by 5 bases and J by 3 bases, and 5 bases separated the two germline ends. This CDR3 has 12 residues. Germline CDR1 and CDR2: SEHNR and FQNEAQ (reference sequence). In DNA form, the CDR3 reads TGTGCCAGCAGCACCATCAATCAGCCCCAGCATTTT. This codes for CASSTINQPQHF.

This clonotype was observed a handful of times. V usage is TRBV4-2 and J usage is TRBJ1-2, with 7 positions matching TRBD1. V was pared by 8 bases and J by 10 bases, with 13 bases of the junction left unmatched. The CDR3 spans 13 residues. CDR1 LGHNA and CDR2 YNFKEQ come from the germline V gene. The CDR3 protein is CASGYPGQEDYTF. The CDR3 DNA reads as TGTGCCAGCGGTTATCCCGGACAGGAGGACTACACCTTC.